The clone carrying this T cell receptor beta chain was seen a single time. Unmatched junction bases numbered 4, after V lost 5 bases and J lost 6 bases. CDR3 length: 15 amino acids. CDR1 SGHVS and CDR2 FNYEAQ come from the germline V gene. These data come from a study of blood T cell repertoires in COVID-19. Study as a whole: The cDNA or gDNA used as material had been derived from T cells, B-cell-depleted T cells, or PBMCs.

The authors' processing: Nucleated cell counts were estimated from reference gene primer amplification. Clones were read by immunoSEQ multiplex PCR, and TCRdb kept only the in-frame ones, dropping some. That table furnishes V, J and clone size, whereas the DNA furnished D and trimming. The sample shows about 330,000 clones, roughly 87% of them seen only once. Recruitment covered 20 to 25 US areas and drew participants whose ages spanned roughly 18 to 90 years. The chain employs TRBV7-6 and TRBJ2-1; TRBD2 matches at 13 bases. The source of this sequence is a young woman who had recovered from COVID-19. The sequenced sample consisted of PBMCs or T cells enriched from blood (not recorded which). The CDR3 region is CASSELAGGGNEQFF. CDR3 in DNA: TGTGCCAGCAGCGAACTAGCGGGGGGGGGCAATGAGCAGTTCTTC.